Following are 30 T cell receptor beta chains from one sample sequenced in a study of CD8 T cells in Susac syndrome. Reverse transcription of roughly 0.5 to 1 ug RNA was carried out with random hexamers. Each CDR3 protein gets one entry after TCRdb re-called the immunoSEQ multiplex PCR reads with MiXCR. The top ten clones hold roughly 0.14% of a sample with about 140,000 distinct CDR3 sequences, approximately 95% of them seen once. Sequencing was performed on CD4+ T cells from PBMCs. All receptors come from a human donor with Susac syndrome.

The J gene is TRBJ2-3, the V gene TRBV9; D possibly matches TRBD1 or TRBD2 (5 bases each). The germline V gene has CDR1 SGDLS and CDR2 YYNGEE. The CDR3 sequence is 15 residues long. The V end lost 0 bases, the J end lost 4 bases, and 12 bases lay between the germline ends. CDR3 in amino acids: CASSVGTRGADTQYF. As DNA, the CDR3 is TGTGCCAGCAGCGTAGGAACTAGAGGGGCAGATACGCAGTATTTT.

J is TRBJ1-1 and V is TRBV5-6; D possibly corresponds to TRBD1 (5 bases). The CDR3 is 15 amino acids. The V gene's germline CDR1 is SGHDT and CDR2 YYEEEE. Trimming left V 5 bases short and J 1 base short, with 15 bases between. The CDR3 protein is CASSLTAGANTEAFF. The CDR3 DNA sequence: TGTGCCAGCAGTTTGACAGCAGGAGCGAACACTGAAGCTTTCTTT.

The gene calls are TRBV15 and TRBJ2-5; 7 positions match TRBD2. This CDR3 region has 18 residues. V trimming: 5 bases; J trimming: 1 base; junction bases outside the gene matches: 16. The germline CDR1 and CDR2 sequences are LNHNV and YYDKDF (reference sequence). CDR3 in DNA: TGTGCCACCAGCCCTACTGGGGGGATAAGCGGGGCCCAAGAGACCCAGTACTTC. Translated, it gives CATSPTGGISGAQETQYF.

The chain uses TRBV20-1 and TRBJ2-1, with D uncertain. The CDR3 runs to 14 residues. In germline, CDR1 is DFQATT, CDR2 SNEGSKA (reference sequence). V was shortened by 5 bases and J by 0 bases, with 11 bases between the two germline ends. In DNA, the CDR3 is TGCAGTGCTCTCGCCCCACTCTCCTACAATGAGCAGTTCTTC. It specifies CSALAPLSYNEQFF.

The V gene is TRBV29-1, the J gene TRBJ1-1; D possibly corresponds to TRBD1 (6 bases). The CDR3 consists of 10 residues. The V gene lost 4 bases and the J gene lost 8 bases, with 8 bases spanning the gap. Germline V gene lookup returns CDR1 SQVTM and CDR2 ANQGSEA. The CDR3: CSVGTAEAFF. For the CDR3, the DNA is TGCAGCGTTGGGACAGCGGAAGCTTTCTTT.

The chain carries TRBV20-1 and TRBJ1-6; D is perhaps TRBD1 (6 bases). Trimming took off 5 bases at V and 6 bases at J, with 11 bases between the two ends. The CDR3 is 13 residues long. The germline V gene has CDR1 DFQATT and CDR2 SNEGSKA (reference sequence). This CDR3 reads CSARNRVNSPLHF. As DNA, the CDR3 is TGCAGTGCTCGGAACAGGGTTAATTCACCCCTCCACTTT.

This sequence joins TRBV5-1 and TRBJ1-1, with a possible D match to TRBD1 (6 bases). This CDR3 is 16 amino acids long. CDR1 is SGHRS, CDR2 YFSETQ, per germline. V was shortened by 4 bases and J by 4 bases, with 20 bases between the two germline ends. This CDR3 reads CASSIPGASFGTEAFF. The CDR3 nucleotides read TGCGCCAGCAGCATCCCAGGGGCTTCCTTTGGCACTGAAGCTTTCTTT.

The chain uses TRBV20-1 and TRBJ2-1; TRBD2 agrees at 10 bases. V shed 6 bases and J 9 bases; nucleotides not matched to a gene: 11. Germline CDR1 DFQATT, CDR2 SNEGSKA (reference sequence). This CDR3 is built from 14 residues. CDR3 bases: TGCAGTGCCAACGATGGACTAGCGGAGGGTGAGCAGTTCTTC. Amino acid sequence: CSANDGLAEGEQFF.

The rearrangement links TRBV20-1 to TRBJ2-5; D might be TRBD1 (6 bases). Trimming removed 4 bases from V and 4 bases from J, with 19 bases in between. Per germline, CDR1 DFQATT and CDR2 SNEGSKA (reference sequence). The CDR3 consists of 15 residues. CDR3 sequence: CSATWFGGLRETQYF. For the CDR3, the DNA is TGCAGTGCTACCTGGTTTGGGGGCCTGAGAGAGACCCAGTACTTC.

J is TRBJ2-1 and V is TRBV4-3; TRBD2 is a possible D gene (5 bases). The CDR3 runs to 15 residues. Germline CDR1 reads LGHNA; CDR2 reads YSLEER. Trimming took 0 bases from V and 6 from J, leaving 12 bases between them. CDR3 residues: CASSQEGSSLNEQFF. For the CDR3, the DNA is TGCGCCAGCAGCCAAGAAGGGTCTAGCCTCAATGAGCAGTTCTTC.

This chain links TRBV30 with TRBJ1-3; no reliable D call. CDR1 and CDR2 from the germline V gene are GTSNPN and SVGIG (reference sequence). There are 15 residues in the CDR3. With 5 bases removed from V and 1 base from J, the gap between germline ends came to 15 bases. CDR3 sequence: CAWARRGNSGNTIYF. CDR3 nucleotides: TGTGCCTGGGCTAGAAGAGGAAATTCTGGAAACACCATATATTTT.

The V gene is TRBV25-1, the J gene TRBJ2-3; D is unresolved. The CDR3 totals 15 residues. Germline V gene sequence: CDR1 MGHDK, CDR2 SYGVNS. The V gene lost 1 base and the J gene lost 0 bases, with 8 bases spanning the gap. CDR3 sequence (DNA): TGTGCCAGCAGTGAATCAGCAGGTAGCACAGATACGCAGTATTTT. Translating gives CASSESAGSTDTQYF.

This chain uses TRBV12-3 or TRBV12-4 with TRBJ2-3; D uncertain. CDR3 length equals 13 residues. Trimming took off 3 bases at V and 10 bases at J, with 14 bases between the two ends. The CDR3 DNA is TGTGCCAGCAGTTTGAGGAATCCAAACGCGCAGTATTTT. It specifies CASSLRNPNAQYF.

The rearrangement uses TRBV20-1 and TRBJ2-3, with 8 bases lining up with TRBD1. From germline, CDR1 is DFQATT and CDR2 SNEGSKA (reference sequence). Trimming cost V 3 bases and J 6 bases; bases outside gene matches: 5. CDR3 length: 13 residues. The CDR3: CSARRRGRDTQYF. For the CDR3, the DNA is TGCAGTGCTAGGCGCAGGGGGCGGGATACGCAGTATTTT.

This clonotype was detected once. Written as DNA, the CDR3 is TGTGCCAGCAGTTCAGGGTACACCGGGGAGCTGTTTTTT. As protein: CASSSGYTGELFF. The chain combines TRBV5-6 with TRBJ2-2; tentatively, D is TRBD1 (5 bases). The germline CDR1 and CDR2 sequences are SGHDT and YYEEEE. This CDR3 is built from 13 residues. V dropped 5 bases and J dropped 3 bases, with 8 bases sitting between them.

The rearrangement joins TRBV19 to TRBJ2-2, with D possibly matching TRBD1 (7 bases). V gave up 6 bases and J gave up 5 bases, with 19 bases separating them. Germline loops: CDR1 LNHDA, CDR2 SQIVND (reference sequence). There are 16 residues in the CDR3. The CDR3 reads CASSPAEGAWTGELFF. The CDR3 DNA sequence: TGTGCCAGTAGCCCCGCGGAGGGGGCATGGACCGGGGAGCTGTTTTTT.

The chain combines TRBV5-4 with TRBJ1-2, with TRBD1 matching 9 bases. J gave up 4 bases and V 3 bases, and 7 bases lay outside the gene matches. CDR3 length: 15 amino acids. Germline lookup yields CDR1 SGHNT and CDR2 YYREEE (reference sequence). In DNA form, the CDR3 reads TGTGCCAGCAGCTCCAAGGACAGGGGTGCCTATGGCTACACCTTC. Translated, it gives CASSSKDRGAYGYTF.

The CDR3 spells CASSPWDRESSYEQYF. For the CDR3, the DNA is TGTGCCAGCAGTCCTTGGGACAGGGAAAGCTCCTACGAGCAGTACTTC. The chain has TRBV12-3 or TRBV12-4 and TRBJ2-7; the match to TRBD1 covers 9 bases. The CDR3 length is 16 residues. V lost 5 bases and J lost 0; bases outside the gene matches: 8.

The chain uses TRBV28 and TRBJ1-2, with D hard to call. The germline CDR1 and CDR2 sequences are MDHEN and SYDVKM. V lost 2 bases and J lost 7, with 8 bases in between. The CDR3 consists of 12 residues. CDR3 residues: CASSLRKGGYTF. The CDR3 DNA follows: TGTGCCAGCAGTTTAAGGAAGGGTGGCTACACCTTC.

This clonotype was seen only once. The chain carries TRBV4-2 and TRBJ1-2, with TRBD1 as a possible D gene (6 bases). Trimming removed 1 base from V and 2 bases from J, with 11 bases in between. The CDR3 is made up of 15 amino acids. The germline V gene encodes CDR1 LGHNA and CDR2 YNFKEQ. The CDR3 region has the DNA TGTGCCAGCAGCCAAGCCTTTACAGGGAACTATGGCTACACCTTC. It encodes CASSQAFTGNYGYTF.

The rearrangement joins TRBV7-2 to TRBJ1-2; 7 nucleotides agree with TRBD1. Germline CDR1 SGHTA, CDR2 FQGNSA. The CDR3 loop spans 14 amino acids. Losses at the gene ends were 5 bases for V and 4 bases for J; bases not matched to a gene: 7. The DNA of the CDR3 is TGTGCCAGCAGCCAGGGACAGCCTGGCTATGGCTACACCTTC. It is translated as CASSQGQPGYGYTF. Drawing the rest from reference TRBV7-2 and TRBJ1-2, the complete variable domain is GAGVSQSPSNKVTEKGKDVELRCDPISGHTALYWYRQSLGQGLEFLIYFQGNSAPDKSGLPSDRFSAERTGGSVSTLTIQRTQQEDSAVYLCASSQGQPGYGYTFGSGTRLTVV.

The chain links TRBV5-1 to TRBJ2-5, with a tentative D call TRBD2 (5 bases). The length of the CDR3 is 11 residues. The V and J ends lost 3 bases and 5 bases respectively, with 5 bases between them. The germline V gene has CDR1 SGHRS and CDR2 YFSETQ. The CDR3 region is CASSWRETQYF. The CDR3 DNA sequence: TGCGCCAGCAGCTGGAGGGAGACCCAGTACTTC.

The chain uses TRBV15 and TRBJ2-2; D is uncertain. Trimming pared 3 bases from V and 0 bases from J, leaving 17 bases between. Germline V gene sequence: CDR1 LNHNV, CDR2 YYDKDF (reference sequence). The CDR3 is 18 amino acids. The CDR3 region has the DNA TGTGCCACCAGCAGTGGAACTATGGCCGGGTCGAACACCGGGGAGCTGTTTTTT. Translated: CATSSGTMAGSNTGELFF.

This chain connects TRBV12-3 or TRBV12-4 to TRBJ2-7; either TRBD1 or TRBD2 may fit D (5 bases each). V lost 6 bases and J 5 bases, leaving 20 bases between the germline ends. The CDR3 is made up of 15 amino acids. CDR3 DNA: TGTGCCAGCAGCAGGGACCTACCCAGTGCCCACGAGCAGTACTTC. Protein sequence: CASSRDLPSAHEQYF.

This chain joins TRBV9 and TRBJ1-2; D gene unclear. The CDR3 spans 13 residues. Germline lookup yields CDR1 SGDLS and CDR2 YYNGEE. V lost 0 bases and J 7 bases, leaving 10 bases between the germline ends. The CDR3 sequence: CASSVEVRGGYTF. CDR3 DNA sequence: TGTGCCAGCAGCGTAGAGGTCCGGGGTGGCTACACCTTC. Full variable domain (rest looked up from reference TRBV9 and TRBJ1-2): DSGVTQTPKHLITATGQRVTLRCSPRSGDLSVYWYQQSLDQGLQFLIQYYNGEERAKGNILERFSAQQFPDLHSELNLSSLELGDSALYFCASSVEVRGGYTFGSGTRLTVV.

The rearrangement joins TRBV7-2 to TRBJ1-2, with D unresolved. CDR3 length: 13 residues. The germline V gene encodes CDR1 SGHTA and CDR2 FQGNSA. Between the trimmed V and J ends, which lost 5 bases and 13 bases, there was a span of 20 bases. The DNA for the CDR3 is TGTGCCAGCAGCGAAGGGATTCTCGCCCTACTCACCTTC. The encoded protein is CASSEGILALLTF.

V and J are TRBV20-1 and TRBJ2-7; D is perhaps TRBD2 (5 bases). The CDR3 is made up of 12 amino acids. V was shortened by 1 base and J by 3 bases, with 7 bases between the two germline ends. Per the germline V gene, CDR1 is DFQATT and CDR2 is SNEGSKA (reference sequence). CDR3 amino acids: CSARAAVYEQYF. Written as DNA, the CDR3 is TGCAGTGCTAGAGCAGCGGTCTACGAGCAGTACTTC.

The DNA for the CDR3 is TGTGCCAGCAGCGTATCCCAGTCCGACGTCTACGAGCAGTACTTC. Translated: CASSVSQSDVYEQYF. This chain links TRBV9 with TRBJ2-7, with D unclear. In germline, CDR1 is SGDLS, CDR2 YYNGEE. V gave up 1 base and J gave up 3 bases, with 14 bases separating them. This CDR3 has 15 residues.

This chain connects TRBV11-2 to TRBJ1-4, with a weak D call TRBD1 (6 bases). This CDR3 spans 17 amino acids. V was pared by 5 bases and J by 3 bases, with 19 bases between. The V gene's germline CDR1 is SGHAT and CDR2 FQNNGV. The CDR3 nucleotides read TGTGCCAGCAGCCCCTTTTCGACACAGGGACCTAATGAAAAACTGTTTTTT. Translating gives CASSPFSTQGPNEKLFF.

V usage is TRBV3-1 and J usage is TRBJ1-2; TRBD1 might be the D (6 bases). The germline V gene has CDR1 LGHDT and CDR2 YNNKEL (reference sequence). The CDR3 is made up of 16 amino acids. Trimming took off 3 bases at V and 8 bases at J, with 22 bases between the two ends. CDR3 region: CASSHSGLVGQSGYTF. Written as DNA, the CDR3 is TGTGCCAGCAGCCATTCTGGCCTCGTTGGACAGTCCGGCTACACCTTC.